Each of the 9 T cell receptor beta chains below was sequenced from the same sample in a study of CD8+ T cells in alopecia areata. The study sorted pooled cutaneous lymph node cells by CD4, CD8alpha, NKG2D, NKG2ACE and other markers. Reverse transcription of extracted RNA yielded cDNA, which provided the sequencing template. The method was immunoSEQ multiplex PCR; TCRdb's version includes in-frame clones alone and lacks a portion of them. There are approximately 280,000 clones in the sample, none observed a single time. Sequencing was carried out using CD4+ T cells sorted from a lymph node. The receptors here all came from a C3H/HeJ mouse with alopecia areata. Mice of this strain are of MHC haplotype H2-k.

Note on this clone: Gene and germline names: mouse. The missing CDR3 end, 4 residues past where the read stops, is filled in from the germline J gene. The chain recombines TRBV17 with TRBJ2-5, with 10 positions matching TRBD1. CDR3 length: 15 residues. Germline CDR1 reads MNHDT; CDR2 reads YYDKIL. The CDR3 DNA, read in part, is TGTGCTAGCAGTAGAGATGACAGGGGGCGGGAC. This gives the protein CASSRDDRGRD. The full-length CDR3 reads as CASSRDDRGRDTQYF.

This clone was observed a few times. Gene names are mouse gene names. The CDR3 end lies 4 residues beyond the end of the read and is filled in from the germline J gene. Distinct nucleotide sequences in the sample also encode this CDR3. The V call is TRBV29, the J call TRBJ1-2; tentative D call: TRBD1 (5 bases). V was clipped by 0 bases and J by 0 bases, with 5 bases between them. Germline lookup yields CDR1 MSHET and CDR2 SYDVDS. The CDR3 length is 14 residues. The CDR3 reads CASSLSRANSDYTF. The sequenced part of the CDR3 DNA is TGTGCTAGCAGTTTATCCAGGGCAAACTCC.

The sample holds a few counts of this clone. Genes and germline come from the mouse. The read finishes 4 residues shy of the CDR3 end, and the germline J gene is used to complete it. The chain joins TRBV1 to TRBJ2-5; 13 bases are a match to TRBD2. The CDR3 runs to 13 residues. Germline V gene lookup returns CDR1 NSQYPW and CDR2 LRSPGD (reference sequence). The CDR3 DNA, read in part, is TGCACCTGCGGACTGGGGGGGCGAGAC. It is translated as CTCGLGGRD. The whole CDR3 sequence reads CTCGLGGRDTQYF.

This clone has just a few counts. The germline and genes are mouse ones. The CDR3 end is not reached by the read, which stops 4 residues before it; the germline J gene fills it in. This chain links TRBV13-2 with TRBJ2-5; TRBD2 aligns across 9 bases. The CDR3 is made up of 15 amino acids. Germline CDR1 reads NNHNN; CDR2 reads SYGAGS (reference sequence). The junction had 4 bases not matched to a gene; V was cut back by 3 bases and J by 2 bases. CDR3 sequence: CASGGTGVSQDTQYF. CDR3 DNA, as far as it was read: TGTGCCAGCGGTGGGACTGGGGTGTCCCAAGAC.

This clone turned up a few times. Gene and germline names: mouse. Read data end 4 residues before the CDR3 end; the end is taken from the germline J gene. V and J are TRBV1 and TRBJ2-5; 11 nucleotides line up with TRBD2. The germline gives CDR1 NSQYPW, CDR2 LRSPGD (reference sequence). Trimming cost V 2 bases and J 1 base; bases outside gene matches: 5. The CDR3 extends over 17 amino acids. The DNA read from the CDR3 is TGCACCTGCAGTGCACAACTGGGGGGGCGCGACCAAGAC. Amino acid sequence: CTCSAQLGGRDQD. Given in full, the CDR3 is CTCSAQLGGRDQDTQYF.

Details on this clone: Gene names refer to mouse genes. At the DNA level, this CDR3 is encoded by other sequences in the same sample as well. The CDR3 sequence: CASSALGNYAEQFF. The CDR3 DNA, read in part, is TGTGCCAGCAGTGCCCTGGGTAACTATGCT. The chain combines TRBV13-1 with TRBJ2-1; tentatively, D is TRBD2 (5 bases). The CDR3 end falls 4 residues outside the read, so it is completed with the germline J gene. Germline V gene lookup returns CDR1 NSHNY and CDR2 SYGAGN. Trimming cost V 3 bases and J 0 bases, with 7 bases left between them. The CDR3 extends over 14 amino acids.

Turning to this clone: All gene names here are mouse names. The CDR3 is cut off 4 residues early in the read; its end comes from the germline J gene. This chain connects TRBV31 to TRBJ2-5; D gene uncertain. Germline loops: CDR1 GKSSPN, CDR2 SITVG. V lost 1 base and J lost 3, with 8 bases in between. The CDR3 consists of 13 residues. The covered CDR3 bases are TGTGCCTGGAGTCCTAGAAGGCAAGAC. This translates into CAWSPRRQD. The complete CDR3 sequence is CAWSPRRQDTQYF.

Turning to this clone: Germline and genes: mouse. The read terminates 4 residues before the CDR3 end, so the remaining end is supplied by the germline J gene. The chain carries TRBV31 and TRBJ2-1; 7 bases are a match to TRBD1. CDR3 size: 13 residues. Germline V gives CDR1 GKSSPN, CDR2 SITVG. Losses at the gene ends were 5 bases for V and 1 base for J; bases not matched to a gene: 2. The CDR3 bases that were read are TGTGCCTGGGGGGACAGAAACTATGCT. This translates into CAWGDRNYA. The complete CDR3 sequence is CAWGDRNYAEQFF.

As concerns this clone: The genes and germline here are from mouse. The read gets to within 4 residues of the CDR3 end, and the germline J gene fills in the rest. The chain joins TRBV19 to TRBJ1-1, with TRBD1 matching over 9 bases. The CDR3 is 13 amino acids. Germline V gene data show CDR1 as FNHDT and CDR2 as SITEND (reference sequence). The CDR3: CASTPQGAGEVFF. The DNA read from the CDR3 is TGTGCCAGCACCCCACAGGGGGCGGGA.